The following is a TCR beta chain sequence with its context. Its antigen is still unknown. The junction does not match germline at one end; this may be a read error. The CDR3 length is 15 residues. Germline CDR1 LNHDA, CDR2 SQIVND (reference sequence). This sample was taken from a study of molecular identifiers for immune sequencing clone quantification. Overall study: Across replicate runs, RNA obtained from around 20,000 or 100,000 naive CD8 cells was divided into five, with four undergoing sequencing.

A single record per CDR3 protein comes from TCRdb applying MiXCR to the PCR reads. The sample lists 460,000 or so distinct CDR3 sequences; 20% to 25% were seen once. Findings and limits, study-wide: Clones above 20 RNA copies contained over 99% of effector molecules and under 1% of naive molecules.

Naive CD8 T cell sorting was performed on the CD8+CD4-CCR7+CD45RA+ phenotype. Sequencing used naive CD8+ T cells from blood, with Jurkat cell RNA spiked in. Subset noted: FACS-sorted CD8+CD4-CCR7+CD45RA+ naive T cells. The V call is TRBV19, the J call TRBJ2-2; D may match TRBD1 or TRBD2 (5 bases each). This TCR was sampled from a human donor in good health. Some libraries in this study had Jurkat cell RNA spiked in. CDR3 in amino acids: CASSILGQNTGEPFF. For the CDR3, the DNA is TGTGCCAGTAGTATACTGGGGCAGAACACCGGGGAGCCGTTTTTT. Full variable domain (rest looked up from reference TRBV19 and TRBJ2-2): DGGITQSPKYLFRKEGQNVTLSCEQNLNHDAMYWYRQDPGQGLRLIYYSQIVNDFQKGDIAEGYSVSREKKESFPLTVTSAQKNPTAFYLCASSILGQNTGEPFFGEGSRLTVL.